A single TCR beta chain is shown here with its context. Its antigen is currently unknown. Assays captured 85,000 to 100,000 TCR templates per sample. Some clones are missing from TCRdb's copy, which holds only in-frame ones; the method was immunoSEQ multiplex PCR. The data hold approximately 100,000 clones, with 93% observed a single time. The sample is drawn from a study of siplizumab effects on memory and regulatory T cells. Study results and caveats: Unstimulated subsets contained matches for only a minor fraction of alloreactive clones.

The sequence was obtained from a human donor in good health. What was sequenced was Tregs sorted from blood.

Written as DNA, the CDR3 is TGTGCCAGCAGACCCGAACAGGGGGGCTATGGCTACACCTTC. It specifies CASRPEQGGYGYTF. This sequence joins TRBV14 and TRBJ1-2; 8 positions match TRBD1. The CDR3 has 14 residues. Germline values: CDR1 SGHDN, CDR2 FVKESK. The J segment lost 4 bases and the V segment lost 6 bases, leaving 7 bases of the junction unmatched.